The source of this TCR beta chain is a study of blood T cell repertoires in COVID-19. Study-level information: The United States, Italy and Spain supplied acute and convalescent COVID-19 samples.

Libraries were prepared by immunoSEQ multiplex PCR; TCRdb keeps only in-frame clonotypes and omits some of them. The sample consists of about 260,000 clones, about 87% of them appearing once. The TCR comes from a man aged 55 to 70 who had recovered from COVID-19. The sequencing input was peripheral blood.

Here the CDR3 reads CTILMGPGRYNEQFF. In DNA form, the CDR3 reads TGCACCATACTCATGGGGCCAGGTCGTTACAATGAGCAGTTCTTC. V and J are TRBV29-1 and TRBJ2-1, with a tentative D call TRBD1 (5 bases). CDR3 length equals 15 residues. The germline gives CDR1 SQVTM, CDR2 ANQGSEA.